A single sample gave rise to the 6 T cell receptor beta chains below, sequenced in a study of cytomegalovirus exposure and HLA in healthy donors. PCR was performed using 60 Vbeta and 13 Jbeta primers. The method was immunoSEQ multiplex PCR; TCRdb's version includes in-frame clones alone and lacks a portion of them. In all, the sample yields 25,000 to 35,000 clones. The sequencing input was PBMCs. Receptors were obtained from a man aged 40-49 years in good health and CMV-seronegative.

This chain joins TRBV7-9 and TRBJ1-1; a weak D match, TRBD1 (6 bases). Trimming stripped 6 bases from V and 7 bases from J, with 12 bases between. Germline V gives CDR1 SEHNR, CDR2 FQNEAQ (reference sequence). CDR3 size: 12 residues. The CDR3 loop reads CASSLQGYEAFF. Here the CDR3 DNA reads TGTGCCAGCAGTTTACAGGGATATGAAGCTTTCTTT.

The V call is TRBV5-1, the J call TRBJ2-7; no reliable D call. Germline assignment: CDR1 SGHRS and CDR2 YFSETQ. The CDR3 sequence is 14 residues long. V dropped 3 bases and J dropped 0 bases, with 10 bases sitting between them. The CDR3 is CASSSTENSYEQYF. CDR3 in DNA: TGCGCCAGCAGCTCCACAGAAAACTCCTACGAGCAGTACTTC.

J is TRBJ2-1 and V is TRBV4-3; TRBD2 agrees at 16 bases. Germline CDR1 LGHNA, CDR2 YSLEER. CDR3 length equals 15 residues. Germline trimming cut 4 bases from V and 8 bases from J; bases unmatched to any gene: 2. The CDR3, as DNA: TGCGCCAGCAGCCCGGGACTAGCGGGAGGGCATGAGCAGTTCTTC. Residues: CASSPGLAGGHEQFF.

The chain joins TRBV4-1 to TRBJ2-2; D possibly corresponds to TRBD2 (6 bases). Germline assignment: CDR1 MGHRA and CDR2 YSYEKL. V dropped 0 bases and J dropped 0 bases, with 11 bases sitting between them. CDR3 length: 17 amino acids. The CDR3 sequence is CASSQDPGGPNTGELFF. The CDR3 nucleotides are TGCGCCAGCAGCCAAGATCCCGGGGGACCGAACACCGGGGAGCTGTTTTTT.

J is TRBJ2-7 and V is TRBV11-2; TRBD2 matches at 10 bases. Germline V gene lookup returns CDR1 SGHAT and CDR2 FQNNGV. V shed 2 bases, J shed 5 bases, and the junction held 6 bases outside the gene matches. The CDR3 spans 15 residues. The CDR3 is CASSLPVAGGHEQYF. The CDR3 nucleotides are TGTGCCAGCAGCTTACCCGTAGCGGGAGGACACGAGCAGTACTTC.

The V and J genes are TRBV5-1 and TRBJ2-1, with 7 bases lining up with TRBD1. Germline V gene lookup returns CDR1 SGHRS and CDR2 YFSETQ. The CDR3 sequence is 15 residues long. With V trimmed by 4 bases and J by 9 bases, 13 bases remained unmatched. The CDR3 DNA reads as TGCGCCAGCAGCCCCCCGGGCCGACAGGGTAGTGAGCAGTTCTTC. Translating it yields CASSPPGRQGSEQFF.